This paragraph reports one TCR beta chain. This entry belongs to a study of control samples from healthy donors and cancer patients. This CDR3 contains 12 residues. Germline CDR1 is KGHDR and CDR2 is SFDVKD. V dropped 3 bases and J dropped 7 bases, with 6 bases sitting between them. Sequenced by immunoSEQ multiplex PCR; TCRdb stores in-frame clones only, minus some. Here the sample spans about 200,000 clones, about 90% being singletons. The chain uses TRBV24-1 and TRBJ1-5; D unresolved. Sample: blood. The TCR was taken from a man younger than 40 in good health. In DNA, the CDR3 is TGTGCCACCAGTGATGGAGGGCAGCCCCAGCATTTT. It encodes CATSDGGQPQHF.